This is a list of T cell receptor beta chains from one sample in a study of beta chain features in type 1 diabetes. The assay was immunoSEQ multiplex PCR, and TCRdb's table has in-frame clones only and misses some. Counted here are 500,000 to 650,000 clones, 9.5% to 15% occurring once; the ten biggest clones make up around 0.12%. The sample was naive CD4+ T cells from blood. The receptors were gathered from a man younger than 40 with type 1 diabetes. The CDR3 runs from the conserved cysteine through the conserved F or W. The order of the fields is clone size, V gene, D gene, J gene, CDR3 DNA, CDR3 protein. A D gene is named only where the DNA matches it firmly. The size entry is marked missing in some rows and otherwise reads once, few, many or a size class.

few	TRBV25-1	NA	TRBJ2-7	TGTGCCAGCAGTGAATTGACAGGAAAATCCTACGAGCAGTACTTC	CASSELTGKSYEQYF
NA	TRBV7-9	TRBD2	TRBJ2-5	TGTGCCAGCAGTCCGGGGGGAGAAGAGACCCAGTACTTC	CASSPGGEETQYF
NA	TRBV19	NA	TRBJ1-5	TGTGCCAGTATCGAGGGGGGGAGAAGCAATCAGCCCCAGCATTTT	CASIEGGRSNQPQHF
NA	TRBV4-3	NA	TRBJ1-2	TGCGCCAGCAGCCGCCCCGGTCAGCCCTATGGCTACACCTTC	CASSRPGQPYGYTF
few	TRBV7-6	TRBD1	TRBJ2-1	TGTGCCAGCAAATCGGAGACAGGGGTCTACAATGAGCAGTTCTTC	CASKSETGVYNEQFF
few	TRBV29-1	TRBD2	TRBJ2-3	TGCAGCGTTGAAAGCGGGGGGGCGGGAGATACGCAGTATTTT	CSVESGGAGDTQYF
NA	TRBV2	TRBD1	TRBJ1-5	TGTGCCAGCAACAGGGGGGATCAGCCCCAGCATTTT	CASNRGDQPQHF
NA	TRBV7-3	TRBD2	TRBJ2-1	TGTGCCAGCAGCTTGCCCGGGACTAGAAAGTTCTTC	CASSLPGTRKFF
few	TRBV6-1	TRBD1	TRBJ1-1	TGTGCCAGTAGAAGGACAGGGGAGGTTGAAGCTTTCTTT	CASRRTGEVEAFF
few	TRBV5-1	NA	TRBJ1-2	TGCGCCAGCAGCTCCACAGGAACTACTAACTATGGCTACACCTTC	CASSSTGTTNYGYTF
NA	TRBV12-5	NA	TRBJ1-2	TGTGCTAGCCTATCGGACTACAACTATGGCTACACCTTC	CASLSDYNYGYTF
NA	TRBV4-3	NA	TRBJ1-1	TGCGCCAGCAGCCAAGAGGAGGGCGGGGACACTGAAGCTTTCTTT	CASSQEEGGDTEAFF
NA	TRBV6-5	NA	TRBJ2-1	TGTGCCAGCAGTTACGTTGGCCCGGTCAATGAGCAGTTCTTC	CASSYVGPVNEQFF
few	TRBV30	NA	TRBJ1-3	TGTGCCTGGTCCCAGGGACTGCACTCTGGAAACACCATATATTTT	CAWSQGLHSGNTIYF
few	TRBV28	NA	TRBJ2-7	TGTGCCAGCAACCAGGGCTACTACGAGCAGTACTTC	CASNQGYYEQYF
few	TRBV30	NA	TRBJ1-4	TGTGCCTGGGGGAGCGAAAAACTGTTTTTT	CAWGSEKLFF
NA	TRBV4-3	NA	TRBJ2-4	TGCGCCAGCAGCCAAGAAGGAGGATTAGCCAAAAACATTCAGTACTTC	CASSQEGGLAKNIQYF
few	TRBV6-1	TRBD2	TRBJ2-3	TGTGCCACTTGGCGGGGGGACACAGATACGCAGTATTTT	CATWRGDTDTQYF
NA	TRBV5-4	NA	TRBJ2-5	TGTGCCAGCAGCCGGGACACGGAGACCCAGTACTTC	CASSRDTETQYF
few	TRBV28	NA	TRBJ1-2	TGTGCCAGCAGTCGCTATCAGGGAAACTATGGCTACACCTTC	CASSRYQGNYGYTF
NA	TRBV29-1	TRBD1	TRBJ2-1	TGCAGCGTTGATCAAGGGCAGGGGGAGAGTGAGCAGTTCTTC	CSVDQGQGESEQFF
few	TRBV14	TRBD1	TRBJ2-3	TGTGCCAGCAGCTACAGACAGGGCGCAGATACGCAGTATTTT	CASSYRQGADTQYF
NA	TRBV9	NA	TRBJ2-2	TGTGCCAGCAGCCCACGACATTCCGGGGAGCTGTTTTTT	CASSPRHSGELFF
NA	TRBV11-2	NA	TRBJ1-2	TGTGCCAGCAGCTTAGCCGGGAACTATGGCTACACCTTC	CASSLAGNYGYTF
NA	TRBV14	NA	TRBJ1-5	TGTGCCAGCAGCCAAGGACAAAATCAGCCCCAGCATTTT	CASSQGQNQPQHF
few	TRBV9	TRBD1	TRBJ2-6	TGTGCCAGCAGCGACCTACAGGGGCCCTCTGGGGCCAACGTCCTGACTTTC	CASSDLQGPSGANVLTF
few	TRBV19	NA	TRBJ2-3	TGTGCCAGTAGTGCGCCGACCGCCGGGGGATCCACAGATACGCAGTATTTT	CASSAPTAGGSTDTQYF